These T cell receptor beta chains were read from a single sample in a study of response to subunit inactivated influenza vaccine. TCRdb reanalysed the RT-PCR reads using MiXCR and keeps one entry per CDR3 protein. The data contain a few hundred thousand distinct CDR3 sequences, about a fifth of them singletons. The sequences come from PBMCs from blood, collected approximately 22 months after vaccination. The receptors shown here come from a man aged 50 to 69 who received an inactivated influenza vaccine. Each CDR3 is given with its conserved first and last residue. D genes are given only for firm matches. Some rows have no size entry. The others give once, few or many, or a class for an expanded clone.

D gene: .; V gene: TRBV5-1; J gene: TRBJ2-1; clone size: .; CDR3 DNA: TGCGCCAGCAGCTCCCGTAGTAGCCGCGATGAGCAGTTCTTC; CDR3 protein: CASSSRSSRDEQFF
D gene: .; V gene: TRBV6-1; J gene: TRBJ2-3; clone size: .; CDR3 DNA: TGTGCCAGCAGTGAACAGACACATTCTAGCACAGATACGCAGTATTTT; CDR3 protein: CASSEQTHSSTDTQYF
D gene: .; V gene: TRBV25-1; J gene: TRBJ1-5; clone size: .; CDR3 DNA: TGTGCCAGCAGTGCCCGGGACCGAGGCCCCCAGCATTTT; CDR3 protein: CASSARDRGPQHF
D gene: .; V gene: TRBV29-1; J gene: TRBJ2-7; clone size: .; CDR3 DNA: TGCAGCGTTGTGAAGGGAATGTCGTACGAGCAGTACTTC; CDR3 protein: CSVVKGMSYEQYF
D gene: .; V gene: TRBV28; J gene: TRBJ1-1; clone size: many; CDR3 DNA: TGTGCCACCTCACGATTGACAGGAATGAACACTGAAGCTTTCTTT; CDR3 protein: CATSRLTGMNTEAFF
D gene: .; V gene: TRBV20-1; J gene: TRBJ2-7; clone size: .; CDR3 DNA: TGCAGTGCTAGTACGGAATACGAGCAGTACTTC; CDR3 protein: CSASTEYEQYF
D gene: TRBD2; V gene: TRBV7-9; J gene: TRBJ2-1; clone size: .; CDR3 DNA: TGTGCCAGCAGCTCTCGACTAGCCGCGGGCAATGAGCAGTTCTTC; CDR3 protein: CASSSRLAAGNEQFF
D gene: .; V gene: TRBV7-2; J gene: TRBJ1-1; clone size: many; CDR3 DNA: TGTGCCAGCAGCTTATTCGGAAGGAAGACTGAAGCTTTCTTT; CDR3 protein: CASSLFGRKTEAFF
D gene: .; V gene: TRBV25-1; J gene: TRBJ1-2; clone size: many; CDR3 DNA: TGTGCCAGCAGTGGAGAACACCGAGGGAGCGTCTCCAGCTACACCTTC; CDR3 protein: CASSGEHRGSVSSYTF
D gene: .; V gene: TRBV6-5; J gene: TRBJ1-2; clone size: few; CDR3 DNA: TGTGCCAGCAGTTACTCGACTGACTCTCACTATGCTAACTATGGCTACACCTTC; CDR3 protein: CASSYSTDSHYANYGYTF
D gene: TRBD1; V gene: TRBV28; J gene: TRBJ2-4; clone size: .; CDR3 DNA: TGTGCCAGCTTCCGGGGACAGGGTTCAAACATTCAGTACTTC; CDR3 protein: CASFRGQGSNIQYF
D gene: .; V gene: TRBV2; J gene: TRBJ2-6; clone size: few; CDR3 DNA: TGTGCCAGCAGTGAATGGGGGCCCCCTTTTTCTGGGGCCAACGTCCTGACTTTC; CDR3 protein: CASSEWGPPFSGANVLTF
D gene: TRBD1; V gene: TRBV10-3; J gene: TRBJ2-1; clone size: .; CDR3 DNA: TGTGCCATCAACAGGGGTGACTACAATGAGCAGTTCTTC; CDR3 protein: CAINRGDYNEQFF
D gene: .; V gene: TRBV29-1; J gene: TRBJ2-1; clone size: .; CDR3 DNA: TGCAGCGTTGAATACGGGGGCGCGGATGAGCAGTTCTTC; CDR3 protein: CSVEYGGADEQFF
D gene: .; V gene: TRBV6-2/TRBV6-3; J gene: TRBJ2-2; clone size: .; CDR3 DNA: TGTGCCAGCAGTCTACTCGGGTCATGGACTTCGAACACCGGGGAGCTGTTTTTT; CDR3 protein: CASSLLGSWTSNTGELFF
D gene: .; V gene: TRBV12-3/TRBV12-4; J gene: TRBJ1-5; clone size: .; CDR3 DNA: TGTGCCAGCAACAAGAGAAATCAGCCCCAGCATTTT; CDR3 protein: CASNKRNQPQHF
D gene: .; V gene: TRBV19; J gene: TRBJ1-2; clone size: few; CDR3 DNA: TGTGCCAGTAGTATAGCTGGGACCAGTAACTATGGCTACACCTTC; CDR3 protein: CASSIAGTSNYGYTF
D gene: TRBD2; V gene: TRBV18; J gene: TRBJ2-6; clone size: .; CDR3 DNA: TGTGCCAGCTCACCGGGAGGGGCTGGGGCCAACGTCCTGACTTTC; CDR3 protein: CASSPGGAGANVLTF
D gene: .; V gene: TRBV7-2; J gene: TRBJ1-2; clone size: many; CDR3 DNA: TGTGCCAGCAGCTTAGGGCCGCTCGCGGGGGTCGGGGACTATGGCTACACCTTC; CDR3 protein: CASSLGPLAGVGDYGYTF
D gene: TRBD1; V gene: TRBV27; J gene: TRBJ1-5; clone size: many; CDR3 DNA: TGTGCCAGCAGACCTACCTCAGGGGGCTGGCAGCCCCAGCATTTT; CDR3 protein: CASRPTSGGWQPQHF
D gene: .; V gene: TRBV24-1; J gene: TRBJ2-1; clone size: .; CDR3 DNA: TGTGCCACCAGTGACTTCTCAGCGGGCTCTTACAATGAGCAGTTCTTC; CDR3 protein: CATSDFSAGSYNEQFF
D gene: .; V gene: TRBV5-5; J gene: TRBJ1-1; clone size: .; CDR3 DNA: TGTGCCAGCAGCCAGGAAGGACAGCCTGAAGCTTTCTTT; CDR3 protein: CASSQEGQPEAFF
D gene: TRBD1; V gene: TRBV2; J gene: TRBJ2-1; clone size: .; CDR3 DNA: TGTGCCAGCATCCCAGGGGACAGGGCCTACAATGAGCAGTTCTTC; CDR3 protein: CASIPGDRAYNEQFF
D gene: .; V gene: TRBV20-1; J gene: TRBJ2-1; clone size: few; CDR3 DNA: TGCAGTGCTAGCTGGGGGTATGAGCAGTTCTTC; CDR3 protein: CSASWGYEQFF
D gene: .; V gene: TRBV28; J gene: TRBJ1-4; clone size: few; CDR3 DNA: TGTGCCAGCACATCGGCGGGGGCGACTAATGAAAAACTGTTTTTT; CDR3 protein: CASTSAGATNEKLFF
D gene: .; V gene: TRBV5-6; J gene: TRBJ1-2; clone size: few; CDR3 DNA: TGTGCCAGCAGCTTCTATAGGGACAACTATGGCTACACCTTC; CDR3 protein: CASSFYRDNYGYTF
D gene: .; V gene: TRBV11-3; J gene: TRBJ1-1; clone size: .; CDR3 DNA: TGTGCCAGCAGCCTTCAGGGAGAAAGCACTGAAGCTTTCTTT; CDR3 protein: CASSLQGESTEAFF
D gene: .; V gene: TRBV3-1; J gene: TRBJ2-7; clone size: few; CDR3 DNA: TGTGCCAGCAGCATTACACAATCCGCCTACGAGCAGTACTTC; CDR3 protein: CASSITQSAYEQYF
D gene: .; V gene: TRBV30; J gene: TRBJ1-5; clone size: .; CDR3 DNA: TGTGCCTGGAGTGTAGCAGGGTACGGCAATCAGCCCCAGCATTTT; CDR3 protein: CAWSVAGYGNQPQHF
D gene: TRBD1; V gene: TRBV25-1; J gene: TRBJ1-5; clone size: few; CDR3 DNA: TGTGCCAGCAGTGAATCCGGGACAGGGGGCCTTCAGCCCCAGCATTTT; CDR3 protein: CASSESGTGGLQPQHF
D gene: .; V gene: TRBV4-2; J gene: TRBJ2-3; clone size: .; CDR3 DNA: TGTGCCAGCAGCCAAGTAAAATATAGCACAGATACGCAGTATTTT; CDR3 protein: CASSQVKYSTDTQYF
D gene: TRBD2; V gene: TRBV20-1; J gene: TRBJ2-3; clone size: .; CDR3 DNA: TGCAGTGCTAGAGATATAGCGGGAGCGACAGATACGCAGTATTTT; CDR3 protein: CSARDIAGATDTQYF
D gene: TRBD1; V gene: TRBV4-3; J gene: TRBJ2-3; clone size: .; CDR3 DNA: TGCGCCAGCAGACTAGGGACAGAAAAGGGAGATACGCAGTATTTT; CDR3 protein: CASRLGTEKGDTQYF
D gene: .; V gene: TRBV24-1; J gene: TRBJ2-3; clone size: many; CDR3 DNA: TGTGCCACCAGTGATGGCGGGACCGCCGGGTATACGCAGTATTTT; CDR3 protein: CATSDGGTAGYTQYF
D gene: .; V gene: TRBV29-1; J gene: TRBJ2-1; clone size: few; CDR3 DNA: TGCAGCGTTGACAGGGTCCGGGAGCAGTTCTTC; CDR3 protein: CSVDRVREQFF
D gene: .; V gene: TRBV7-8; J gene: TRBJ1-1; clone size: .; CDR3 DNA: TGTGCCAGCAGCTTTATAGTGGGAGACCGAAACACTGAAGCTTTATTT; CDR3 protein: CASSFIVGDRNTEALF